This T cell receptor beta chain was observed in a study of CD8 T cells in ankylosing spondylitis. Quantitative 5'-RACE with molecular barcodes produced the TCR beta libraries. One entry per CDR3 protein results from TCRdb running MiXCR on the 5' RACE reads. Of 500,000 to 650,000 distinct CDR3 sequences in the sample, roughly 5% were seen once. V was pared by 7 bases and J by 4 bases, with 17 bases between. The CDR3 has 14 amino acids. CDR1 SGHRS and CDR2 YFSETQ come from the germline V gene. This clonotype was detected many times. Its antigen is not known. Study conclusions and caveats: A TCR beta motif made of several highly homologous variants seemed typical of ankylosing spondylitis blood.

V usage is TRBV5-1 and J usage is TRBJ1-1, with D unclear. The sequence was collected from a male donor with ankylosing spondylitis. Material: blood, either unsorted or a sorted T cell fraction (not recorded which). The CDR3 coding sequence is TGCGCCAGCGGTCCGCGCCTGAGTGGCACTGAAGCTTTCTTT. It translates to CASGPRLSGTEAFF.